This TCR beta chain was sequenced for a study of cytomegalovirus exposure and HLA in healthy donors (dated 2017 in TCRdb). With respect to the entire study: In an earlier analysis of some 550 of the donors, 250 to 300 Gb of sequence data and some 120 million unique TCR beta sequences from 180 million or so T cells were reported. Around 300 gigabases of sequencing data and tens of millions of unique TCR sequences were included in an early release covering several hundred HLA-typed donors. The genetic ancestry cluster associated with self-reported Caucasian donors included about 84% of the roughly 380 genotyped donors. The aim of the study was to test whether cataloging public T cell receptors could identify signatures of past pathogen exposure. The study profiled the T cell repertoires of 500 to 800 subjects by immunosequencing and related them to cytomegalovirus serostatus. In addition to the first cohort of 666 subjects, a separate validation cohort of approximately 130 different subjects was used. To predict cytomegalovirus infection status, the study brought together high-throughput TCR immunosequencing, statistical association of individual TCRs with disease status, and machine learning. A later analysis re-analyzed previously published TCR beta repertoires from roughly 600 donors and added high-resolution HLA genotyping to study TCR occurrence patterns. Rather than using new phenotypic data, the later analysis identified candidate immune exposures from TCR beta sequences and from how often those sequences occurred across donors. In an earlier analysis of around 540 of the donors, high-throughput TCR beta sequencing was used to judge whether each TCR beta V gene segment behaved as functional or pseudogenic. Donor age, sex, ethnicity and CMV serostatus were compiled together with the repertoire data. Genome-wide SNP genotypes for about 55% of the 666 donors were used in a later genetic analysis, which treated that subset as a discovery cohort. All discovery cohort repertoires had been generated using a single sequencing platform. Both class I and class II loci were covered by HLA typing, at four-digit resolution. Typing coverage varied by locus: about 629-630 donors for A, B, C, DRB1 and DQB1; roughly 520 for DQA1; approximately 570 for DPA1; approximately 450 for DPB1. Roughly five DR-DQ haplotypes were handled as single units for association and clustering because linkage in the cohort was strong. Among over 350 genotyped donors of the cohort, an average of about 240,000 unique TCR beta nucleotide sequences were sequenced per donor, roughly 20% of them non-productive.

General findings and caveats noted by the study authors: Most TCR sequences were seen in very few donors, while some public TCRs were found in many individuals. The presence/absence analyses assumed that sequencing depth was roughly uniform across donors, and that assumption may not be true. A later analysis found that TCR association rates varied across HLA loci, with DRB1 alleles showing the most associated TCRs and HLA-C alleles the fewest. A cluster of highly shared sequence variants was judged likely to represent a technical artifact of the sequencing pipeline. A later genetic analysis associated a missense DCLRE1C variant with V-gene and J-gene trimming of TCR beta chains, and an independent cohort replicated the association. A later analysis found that HLA-associated TCR beta chains were more clonally expanded and had lower generation probabilities than equally common non-associated chains. Because counts were too low, 15 to 20 rarely observed V segments, including chromosome 9 orphons, were excluded from the earlier analysis of several hundred of the donors. Most CMV-associated TCR beta chains appeared to be HLA-restricted in a later analysis, and the HLA associations seemed to be driven largely by CMV exposure. The cohort was sequenced for TCR beta chains only, and without alpha or paired-chain data the features that could be detected were limited. The classifier was reported to diagnose cytomegalovirus status with high specificity and sensitivity in both the original cohort and the validation cohort. The study gave a list of roughly 150 TCR beta chains associated with cytomegalovirus. Correlated functional status among segregating V segments might be attributable to linkage disequilibrium, but an unknown experimental factor could not be ruled out. A further reported finding was that TCR beta sequences accurately predicted the HLA-A and HLA-B alleles for most subjects in the first cohort. The 87-base-pair reads could not distinguish some IMGT-functional V segments, including TRBV6-2 and TRBV6-3, so those segments were excluded. According to the authors, the approach could potentially be generalized to other disease states and immunological phenotypes. A later analysis reported that several top co-occurrence clusters appeared linked to parvovirus B19, influenza, CMV and Epstein-Barr virus. Compared with the 666-donor mean, donors in an Asian-associated ancestry cluster had fewer N-insertions in productive TCRs, according to a later genetic analysis. HLA typing was unavailable for some donors at each locus, so association tests used only the typed subset. Immune exposure information for the cohort was limited to CMV serostatus. Broadly in line with IMGT annotations, most TCR beta V segments showed up in productive rearrangements about 87% or about 30% of the time in an earlier analysis of under 700 of the donors. Specific HLA alleles were associated with 15,000 to 20,000 TCR beta sequences at a false discovery rate of 0.05 in a later analysis. A few of the identified cytomegalovirus-associated TCR beta chains were confirmed in vitro to be specific for cytomegalovirus antigens. Strong co-occurrence of HLA alleles, especially DR and DQ, made assigning TCR associations to individual alleles difficult.

Per the germline V gene, SGHDT is the CDR1 and YYEEEE is the CDR2. Including the terminal cysteine and phenylalanine, the CDR3 comprises 14 residues. The sequence is cut down to CDR3 DNA, 42 bases in frame from base 1. The germline V and J ends show losses of 4 bases and 4 bases respectively, and no gene match explains 2 bases of the junction. Worth noting for this clone: No cognate antigen has been identified for it. No quality values exist for individual bases; no much larger clone is one base distant.

The cohort was made up of around 720 healthy bone marrow donors. At the time of sampling, every cohort member was nominally healthy, though immune exposures that went unrecorded were likely present. The donor tested CMV seronegative, placing the donor among the 350 or so seronegative members of the cohort. Every donor gave a peripheral blood sample, and the peripheral blood mononuclear cells from that sample were used for TCR beta sequencing. Genomic DNA was extracted from the blood cell samples with the Qiagen DNeasy Blood Extraction Kit. Library generation was performed with the immunoSEQ multiplex PCR assay. A mixture of 60 forward primers for TCR Vbeta segments and 13 reverse primers for TCR Jbeta segments was used in the multiplex PCR. A multiplex PCR assay on genomic DNA amplified the CDR3 region of rearranged TCR beta genes. The Illumina HiSeq System was used to sequence the amplified TCR beta libraries as 87-base-pair reads. As for the original processing: Across the roughly 670 repertoires, a later analysis counted 78 million or so unique TCR beta chains, some 11 million of which were shared by at least two donors. To remove PCR and sequencing errors, raw reads were error-corrected and collapsed into unique sequences using a nearest-neighbor algorithm that merged closely related sequences. V, D and J gene segments were assigned by aligning CDR3 sequences to IMGT reference sequences. For a sequence to be retained, a match of at least six nucleotides was required to both a V gene segment and a J gene segment. A rearrangement was called productive if the CDR3 had no stop codons and remained in frame with V and J, and every other rearrangement was called non-productive. CDR3 was defined by IMGT convention, running from the second conserved V-encoded cysteine to the conserved J-encoded phenylalanine. The earlier analysis of about 620 of the donors excluded sequences that lacked an unambiguous match to a single V gene segment. In an earlier analysis of 587 of the donors, V segments were called functional above 56.7% productive rearrangements and were called segregating when the between-donor standard deviation exceeded 5%. To diagnose cytomegalovirus status from the catalog of TCR beta chain sequences, a statistical classification framework was built. In a later analysis, V and J genes were assigned by comparing TCR nucleotide sequences against IMGT/GENE-DB human TR gene sequences. In a later analysis, CDR3 sequences and most-parsimonious VDJ recombination scenarios were assigned using the TCRdist pipeline. In a later analysis, each TCR beta chain was defined by its CDR3 amino acid sequence together with its V-gene family, and reads lacking a unique V-gene family were excluded. A later analysis removed 592 highly shared, low-generation-probability nucleotide sequences to deal with suspected cross-contamination and a sequencing artifact. A later analysis calculated a clonal expansion index for each public chain from normalized within-repertoire ranks of inferred template counts. A later analysis computed generation probabilities with a VDJ recombination model fitted to out-of-frame rearrangements, and checked the results against IGoR. In a later analysis, TCR-TCR, TCR-HLA and TCR-CMV co-occurrence was scored with hypergeometric tests, and a repertoire-size bias correction was applied to TCR pairs. In a later analysis, false discovery rates were estimated by permuting HLA or CMV assignments 20 times. In a later analysis, co-occurring TCRs were grouped using DBSCAN, and TCRdist sequence similarity was added for clustering within HLA-allele-positive subsets. For co-occurrence clustering, repertoires with fewer than 30,000 or more than 120,000 public chains were excluded, along with five repertoires with anomalous nucleotide sharing. The source is immuneACCESS, and TCRdb retained only in-frame sequences with V and J called. Part of the clones is not carried over; for the studies checked, unresolved V genes explain less than half of this, and the remainder is unexplained. V, J and clone size are taken as reported in that table, and D and trimming were inferred from the DNA itself. The sample profile shows more than 150,000 clones; roughly 87% of them were found once. In total, the top ten clones hold around 1.5% of the sample.

The rearrangement combines TRBV5-6 with TRBJ1-6; 7 central nucleotides agree with TRBD1. Sequencing was performed on PBMCs. This TCR came from a man in his forties or fifties in good health and CMV-seronegative. The CDR3 sequence is CASSQGQYNSPLHF. The DNA sequence reads TGTGCCAGCAGCCAGGGACAGTATAATTCACCCCTCCACTTT.